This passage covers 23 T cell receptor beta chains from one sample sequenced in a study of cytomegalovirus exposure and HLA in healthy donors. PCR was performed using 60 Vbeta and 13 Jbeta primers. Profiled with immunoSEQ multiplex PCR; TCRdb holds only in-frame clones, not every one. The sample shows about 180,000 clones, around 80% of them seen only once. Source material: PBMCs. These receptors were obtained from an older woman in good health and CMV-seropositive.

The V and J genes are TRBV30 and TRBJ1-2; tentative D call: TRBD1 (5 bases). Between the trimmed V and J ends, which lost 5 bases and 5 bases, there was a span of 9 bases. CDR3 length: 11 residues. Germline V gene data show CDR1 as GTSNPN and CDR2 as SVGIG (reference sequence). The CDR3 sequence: CAWGAGYGYTF. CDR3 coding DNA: TGTGCCTGGGGGGCAGGGTATGGCTACACCTTC.

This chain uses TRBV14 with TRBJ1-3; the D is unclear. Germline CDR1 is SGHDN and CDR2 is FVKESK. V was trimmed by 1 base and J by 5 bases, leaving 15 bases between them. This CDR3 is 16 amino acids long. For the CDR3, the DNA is TGTGCCAGCAGCCAAGTGGCATCCACTATTCGAAACACCATATATTTT. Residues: CASSQVASTIRNTIYF.

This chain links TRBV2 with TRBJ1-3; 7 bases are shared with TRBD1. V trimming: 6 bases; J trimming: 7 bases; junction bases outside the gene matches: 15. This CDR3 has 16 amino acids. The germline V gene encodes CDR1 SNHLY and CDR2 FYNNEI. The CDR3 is CASRSTGTVLWNTIYF. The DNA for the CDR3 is TGTGCCAGCAGATCGACCGGGACAGTCTTATGGAACACCATATATTTT.

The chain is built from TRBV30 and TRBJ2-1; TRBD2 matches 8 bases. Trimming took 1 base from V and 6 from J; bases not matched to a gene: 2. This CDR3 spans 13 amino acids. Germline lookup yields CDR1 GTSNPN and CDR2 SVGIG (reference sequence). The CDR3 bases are TGTGCCTGGAGTGGGACTAGCAGCAATGAGCAGTTCTTC. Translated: CAWSGTSSNEQFF.

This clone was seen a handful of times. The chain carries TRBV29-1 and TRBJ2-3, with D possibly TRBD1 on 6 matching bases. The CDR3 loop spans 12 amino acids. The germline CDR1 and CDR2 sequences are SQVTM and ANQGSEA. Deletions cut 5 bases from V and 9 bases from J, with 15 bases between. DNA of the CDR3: TGCAGCGTTACAGGGTCCGCGTCGACGCAGTATTTT. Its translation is CSVTGSASTQYF.

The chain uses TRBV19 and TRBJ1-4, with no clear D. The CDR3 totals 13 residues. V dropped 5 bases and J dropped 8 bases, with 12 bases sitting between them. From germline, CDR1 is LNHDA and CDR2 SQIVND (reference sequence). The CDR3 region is CASSLAGNEKLFF. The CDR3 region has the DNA TGTGCCAGTAGTTTGGCGGGGAACGAAAAACTGTTTTTT.

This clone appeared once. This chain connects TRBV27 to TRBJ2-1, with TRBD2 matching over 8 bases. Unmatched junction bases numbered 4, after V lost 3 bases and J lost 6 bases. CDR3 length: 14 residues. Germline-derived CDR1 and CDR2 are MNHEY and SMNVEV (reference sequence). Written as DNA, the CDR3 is TGTGCCAGCAGTTTCCAGCGGGAGTTCAATGAGCAGTTCTTC. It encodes CASSFQREFNEQFF.

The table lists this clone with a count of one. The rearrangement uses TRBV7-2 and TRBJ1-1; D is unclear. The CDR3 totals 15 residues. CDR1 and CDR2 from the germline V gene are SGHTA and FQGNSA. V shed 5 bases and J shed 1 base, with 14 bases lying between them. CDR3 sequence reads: CASSPEVTRNTEAFF. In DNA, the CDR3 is TGTGCCAGCAGCCCAGAGGTTACTAGGAACACTGAAGCTTTCTTT.

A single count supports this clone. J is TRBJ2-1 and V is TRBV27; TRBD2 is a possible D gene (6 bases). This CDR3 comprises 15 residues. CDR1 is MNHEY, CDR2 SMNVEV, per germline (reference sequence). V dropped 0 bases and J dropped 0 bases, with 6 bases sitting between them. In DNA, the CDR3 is TGTGCCAGCAGTTTATCCGGGGGCTCCTACAATGAGCAGTTCTTC. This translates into CASSLSGGSYNEQFF.

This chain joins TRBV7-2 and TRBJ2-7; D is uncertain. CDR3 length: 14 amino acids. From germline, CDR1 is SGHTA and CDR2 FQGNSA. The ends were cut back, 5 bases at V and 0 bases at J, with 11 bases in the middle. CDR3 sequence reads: CASSAVVGSYEQYF. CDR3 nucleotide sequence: TGTGCCAGCAGCGCTGTAGTCGGCTCCTACGAGCAGTACTTC.

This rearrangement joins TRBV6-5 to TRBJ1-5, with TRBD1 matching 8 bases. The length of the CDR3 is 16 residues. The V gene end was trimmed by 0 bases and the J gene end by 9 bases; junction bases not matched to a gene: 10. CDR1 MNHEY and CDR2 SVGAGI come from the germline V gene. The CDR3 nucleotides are TGTGCCAGCAGTTACTCGGGGGCAGGGGGCCTGGGGCCCCAGCATTTT. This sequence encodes CASSYSGAGGLGPQHF.

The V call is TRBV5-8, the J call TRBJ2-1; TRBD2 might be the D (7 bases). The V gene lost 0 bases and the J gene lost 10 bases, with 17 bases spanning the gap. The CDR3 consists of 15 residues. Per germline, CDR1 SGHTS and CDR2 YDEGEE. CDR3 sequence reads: CASSLAGAGEGEQFF. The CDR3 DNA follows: TGTGCCAGCAGCTTGGCAGGGGCGGGGGAAGGGGAGCAGTTCTTC.

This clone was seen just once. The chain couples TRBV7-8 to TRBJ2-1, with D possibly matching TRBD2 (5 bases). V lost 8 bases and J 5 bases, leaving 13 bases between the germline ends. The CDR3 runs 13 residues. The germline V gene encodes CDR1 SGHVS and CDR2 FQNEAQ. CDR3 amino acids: CASATTVNNEQFF. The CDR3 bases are TGTGCCAGCGCGACTACCGTAAACAATGAGCAGTTCTTC.

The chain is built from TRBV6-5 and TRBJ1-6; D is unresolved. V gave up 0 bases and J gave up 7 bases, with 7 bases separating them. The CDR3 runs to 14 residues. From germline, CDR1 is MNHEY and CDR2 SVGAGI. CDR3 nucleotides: TGTGCCAGCAGTTACTCGAGACAAAATTCACCCCTCCACTTT. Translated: CASSYSRQNSPLHF.

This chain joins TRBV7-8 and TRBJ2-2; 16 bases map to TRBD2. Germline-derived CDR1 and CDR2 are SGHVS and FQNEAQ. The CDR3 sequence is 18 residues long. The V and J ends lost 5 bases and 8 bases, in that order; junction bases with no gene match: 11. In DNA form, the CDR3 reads TGTGCCAGCAGCCTGGGGACTAGCGGGGGGGTTTTCAAGGGGGAGCTGTTTTTT. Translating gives CASSLGTSGGVFKGELFF.

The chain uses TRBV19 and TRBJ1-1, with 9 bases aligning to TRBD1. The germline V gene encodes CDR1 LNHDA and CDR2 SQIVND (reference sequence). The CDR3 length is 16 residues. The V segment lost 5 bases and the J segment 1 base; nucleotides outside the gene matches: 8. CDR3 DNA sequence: TGTGCCAGTAGTGAAGGGACAGGGTATACGAACACTGAAGCTTTCTTT. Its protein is CASSEGTGYTNTEAFF.

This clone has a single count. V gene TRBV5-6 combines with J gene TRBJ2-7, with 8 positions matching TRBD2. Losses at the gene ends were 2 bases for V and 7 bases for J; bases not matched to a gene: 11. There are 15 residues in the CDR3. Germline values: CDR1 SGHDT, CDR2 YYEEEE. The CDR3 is CASSFKGAGGGEQYF. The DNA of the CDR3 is TGTGCCAGCAGCTTTAAAGGGGCCGGGGGGGGTGAGCAGTACTTC.

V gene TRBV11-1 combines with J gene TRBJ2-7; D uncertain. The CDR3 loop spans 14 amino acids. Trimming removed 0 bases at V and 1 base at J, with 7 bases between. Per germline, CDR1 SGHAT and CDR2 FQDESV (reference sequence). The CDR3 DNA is TGTGCCAGCAGCTTAGCGTTCGGGTCCTACGAGCAGTACTTC. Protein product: CASSLAFGSYEQYF. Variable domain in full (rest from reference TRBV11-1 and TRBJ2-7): EAEVAQSPRYKITEKSQAVAFWCDPISGHATLYWYRQILGQGPELLVQFQDESVVDDSQLPKDRFSAERLKGVDSTLKIQPAELGDSAMYLCASSLAFGSYEQYFGPGTRLTVT.

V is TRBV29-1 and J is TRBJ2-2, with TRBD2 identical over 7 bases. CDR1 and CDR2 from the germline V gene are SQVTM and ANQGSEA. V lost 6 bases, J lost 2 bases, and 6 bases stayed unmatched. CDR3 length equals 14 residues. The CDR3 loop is CSVTSAGNTGELFF. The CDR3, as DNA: TGCAGCGTCACTAGCGCCGGAAACACCGGGGAGCTGTTTTTT.

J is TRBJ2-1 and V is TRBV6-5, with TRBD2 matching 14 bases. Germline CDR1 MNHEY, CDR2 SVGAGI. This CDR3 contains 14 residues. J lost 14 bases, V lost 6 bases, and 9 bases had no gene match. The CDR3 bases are TGTGCCAGCAGCGGAACCGGGACTAGCGGGAGAAAGTTCTTC. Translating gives CASSGTGTSGRKFF.

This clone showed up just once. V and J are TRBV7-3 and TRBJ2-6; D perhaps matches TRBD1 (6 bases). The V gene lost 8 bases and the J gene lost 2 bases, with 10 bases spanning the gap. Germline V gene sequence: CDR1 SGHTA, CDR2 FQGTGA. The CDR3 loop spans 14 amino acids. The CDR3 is CASGRGAGANVLTF. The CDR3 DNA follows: TGTGCCAGCGGCAGGGGAGCTGGGGCCAACGTCCTGACTTTC.

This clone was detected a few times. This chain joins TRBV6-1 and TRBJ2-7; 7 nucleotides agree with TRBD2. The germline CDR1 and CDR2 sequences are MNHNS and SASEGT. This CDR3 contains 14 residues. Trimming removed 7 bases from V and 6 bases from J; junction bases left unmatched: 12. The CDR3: CASKPSREGGEQYF. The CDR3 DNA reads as TGTGCCAGCAAGCCCTCAAGGGAGGGCGGCGAGCAGTACTTC.

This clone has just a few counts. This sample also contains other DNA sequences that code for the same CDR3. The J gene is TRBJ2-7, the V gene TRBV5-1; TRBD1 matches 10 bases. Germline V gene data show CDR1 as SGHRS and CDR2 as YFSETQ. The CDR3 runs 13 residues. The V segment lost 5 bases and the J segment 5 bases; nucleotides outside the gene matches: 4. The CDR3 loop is CASRRTGGDEQYF. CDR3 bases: TGCGCCAGCAGAAGGACAGGGGGGGACGAGCAGTACTTC.